This T cell receptor beta chain was observed in a study of OX40 agonist ivuxolimab in advanced cancers. As for the study in general: At doses from 0.01 to 10 mg/kg, patients were given intravenous ivuxolimab every 2 weeks. Partial responses, seen in three patients, involved one hepatocellular carcinoma and two cutaneous melanomas.

Study-wide points: Expanded clones tended on average to be more numerous among CD8+ T cells than CD4+.

Of note for this clone: The antigen is unknown.

Data came from immunoSEQ multiplex PCR; TCRdb stores just in-frame clones and leaves some out. The table shows approximately 56,000 clones, with around four fifths occurring only once. Trimming removed 3 bases at V and 3 bases at J, with 8 bases between. The CDR3 runs 13 residues. The germline gives CDR1 SSHAT, CDR2 FNYEAQ (reference sequence). The chain joins TRBV7-7 to TRBJ1-1, with D perhaps matching TRBD1 (5 bases). The source of this sequence is an adult with an advanced solid tumor such as melanoma, head and neck, liver or kidney cancer. The specimen comprised CD4+ or CD8+ T cells sorted from blood, sampled in a trial of the OX40 agonist ivuxolimab. The CDR3 region is CASSFGTDTEAFF. As DNA, the CDR3 is TGTGCCAGCAGCTTCGGGACGGACACTGAAGCTTTCTTT.